Listed here are 29 T cell receptor beta chains from one sample, sequenced in a study of T cell responses to AZD1222 COVID-19 vaccine. TCRdb keeps only in-frame clones here, not all; method: immunoSEQ multiplex PCR. The sample has under 130,000 clones; roughly 90% are singletons. The sample in question was peripheral blood, obtained on day 0 of AZD1222 vaccination. These receptor sequences come from an adult in good health.

The J gene is TRBJ2-3, the V gene TRBV28, with TRBD1 matching over 8 bases. The trim removed 6 bases at V and 6 bases at J, leaving 17 bases unmatched. There are 17 residues in the CDR3. CDR1 and CDR2 (germline): MDHEN, SYDVKM. The CDR3 sequence: CASRVAGRGPSGDTQYF. CDR3 nucleotides: TGTGCCAGCAGAGTTGCGGGCAGGGGGCCTTCTGGGGATACGCAGTATTTT.

This rearrangement joins TRBV5-4 to TRBJ2-1, with D possibly being TRBD2 (6 bases). The germline V gene encodes CDR1 SGHNT and CDR2 YYREEE (reference sequence). Trimming removed 0 bases at V and 10 bases at J, with 17 bases between. The CDR3 is 15 amino acids. The CDR3 DNA reads as TGTGCCAGCAGCTTGGAGGGACTCCTAAGGAAGGAGCAGTTCTTC. This encodes CASSLEGLLRKEQFF.

This chain joins TRBV5-1 and TRBJ1-6; TRBD1 matches 11 bases. J gave up 10 bases and V 4 bases, and 7 bases lay outside the gene matches. The germline CDR1 and CDR2 sequences are SGHRS and YFSETQ. The CDR3 loop spans 15 amino acids. CDR3 sequence reads: CASSTDRGRRSPLHF. In nucleotides, the CDR3 is TGCGCCAGCAGCACGGACAGGGGGCGACGATCACCCCTCCACTTT.

This chain connects TRBV27 to TRBJ2-1; D call uncertain. Germline assignment: CDR1 MNHEY and CDR2 SMNVEV (reference sequence). The V end lost 3 bases, the J end lost 7 bases, and 13 bases lay between the germline ends. The CDR3 has 14 amino acids. CDR3 loop: CASSFVLASNEQFF. The CDR3 DNA is TGTGCCAGCAGTTTTGTCCTCGCCTCGAATGAGCAGTTCTTC.

The genes are TRBV4-1 and TRBJ1-4; D may be TRBD1 (6 bases). Looked up from germline, CDR1 is MGHRA and CDR2 is YSYEKL. Trimming took 4 bases from V and 2 from J, leaving 14 bases between them. The CDR3 is 16 residues long. The CDR3 DNA reads as TGCGCCAGCAGCCCCGGGATGGGGGCCACTAATGAAAAACTGTTTTTT. Its translation is CASSPGMGATNEKLFF.

The V gene is TRBV18, the J gene TRBJ1-1; D ambiguous. V gave up 10 bases and J gave up 4 bases, with 22 bases separating them. The CDR3 extends over 15 amino acids. The V gene's germline CDR1 is KGHSH and CDR2 LQKENI. Written as DNA, the CDR3 is TGTGCCACCCTCGGAGGCTTTGGGGTTCTCACTGAAGCTTTCTTT. This translates into CATLGGFGVLTEAFF.

The V gene is TRBV15, the J gene TRBJ1-6; 8 nucleotides line up with TRBD1. Germline CDR1 is LNHNV and CDR2 is YYDKDF (reference sequence). The junction had 16 bases not matched to a gene; V was cut back by 4 bases and J by 2 bases. The CDR3 consists of 20 residues. The CDR3 reads CATSTPGGQGASPYNSPLHF. CDR3 nucleotide sequence: TGTGCCACCAGCACTCCGGGAGGGCAGGGGGCAAGCCCCTATAATTCACCCCTCCACTTT.

The chain couples TRBV28 to TRBJ2-1; 7 bases line up with TRBD2. In germline, CDR1 is MDHEN, CDR2 SYDVKM. The length of the CDR3 is 15 residues. J gave up 8 bases and V 8 bases, and 15 bases lay outside the gene matches. CDR3 bases: TGTGCCAGCCGTGATGCGGGAGCCCCTGCACATGAGCAGTTCTTC. Protein: CASRDAGAPAHEQFF.

The V gene is TRBV7-6, the J gene TRBJ1-5, with TRBD1 as a possible D gene (5 bases). CDR1 SGHVS and CDR2 FNYEAQ come from the germline V gene. Trimming shortened V by 5 bases and J by 0 bases, and 14 bases separated the two germline ends. The CDR3 contains 16 residues. CDR3 DNA sequence: TGTGCCAGCAGCAGACCGCCGGGGGATAGCAATCAGCCCCAGCATTTT. This gives the protein CASSRPPGDSNQPQHF.

The gene calls are TRBV9 and TRBJ2-7, with TRBD2 matching over 12 bases. Unmatched junction bases numbered 12, after V lost 4 bases and J lost 7 bases. In germline, CDR1 is SGDLS, CDR2 YYNGEE. The CDR3 length is 16 residues. DNA of the CDR3: TGTGCCAGCAGCCCAGCCCGGACTAGCGGGGCGGTGGAGCAGTACTTC. Its translation: CASSPARTSGAVEQYF.

This clone was detected once. The chain recombines TRBV6-5 with TRBJ2-7, with D hard to call. The CDR3 is 14 residues long. The V and J ends lost 7 bases and 3 bases respectively, with 16 bases between them. Germline CDR1 and CDR2: MNHEY and SVGAGI. The DNA of the CDR3 is TGTGCCAGCACCCCCCGTGTAGGTGGCTACGAGCAGTACTTC. Amino acids: CASTPRVGGYEQYF.

This clone was seen once. The chain is built from TRBV14 and TRBJ1-2; D possibly corresponds to TRBD1 (6 bases). Germline V gene data show CDR1 as SGHDN and CDR2 as FVKESK. There are 14 residues in the CDR3. V lost 4 bases, J lost 8 bases, and 17 bases lay in between. The CDR3 DNA reads as TGTGCCAGCAGCCGTCGGGACACGGGCTTGGGCTACACCTTC. Its protein product is CASSRRDTGLGYTF.

The chain employs TRBV14 and TRBJ1-2; TRBD1 might be the D (5 bases). The V gene's germline CDR1 is SGHDN and CDR2 FVKESK. V lost 6 bases to trimming and J lost 5 bases, with 16 bases between them. The CDR3 extends over 14 amino acids. The CDR3 is CASSLGTSRYGYTF. In DNA form, the CDR3 reads TGTGCCAGCAGTCTAGGGACCTCACGATATGGCTACACCTTC.

The chain recombines TRBV7-2 with TRBJ1-1; possibly TRBD1 for D (6 bases). This CDR3 region has 12 residues. Germline-derived CDR1 and CDR2 are SGHTA and FQGNSA. V was trimmed by 6 bases and J by 7 bases, leaving 12 bases between them. CDR3 protein: CASRRGGGEAFF. CDR3 DNA sequence: TGTGCCAGCAGGAGAGGGGGTGGTGAAGCTTTCTTT.

The chain combines TRBV19 with TRBJ1-2; 9 nucleotides match TRBD1. CDR3 length equals 14 residues. The V and J ends lost 6 bases and 7 bases, in that order; junction bases with no gene match: 9. CDR1 is LNHDA, CDR2 SQIVND, per germline (reference sequence). The CDR3 nucleotides read TGTGCCAGTAGCACGACAGGGGGGTCCATTGGCTACACCTTC. It codes for CASSTTGGSIGYTF. Variable domain in full (rest from reference TRBV19 and TRBJ1-2): DGGITQSPKYLFRKEGQNVTLSCEQNLNHDAMYWYRQDPGQGLRLIYYSQIVNDFQKGDIAEGYSVSREKKESFPLTVTSAQKNPTAFYLCASSTTGGSIGYTFGSGTRLTVV.

The chain couples TRBV19 to TRBJ1-6; 9 nucleotides match TRBD1. The V and J ends lost 6 bases and 10 bases, in that order; junction bases with no gene match: 10. The CDR3 runs 15 residues. CDR1 and CDR2 from the germline V gene are LNHDA and SQIVND (reference sequence). CDR3 nucleotides: TGTGCCAGTAGACCTCCGGGACAGGGATACTCACCCCTCCACTTT. It is translated as CASRPPGQGYSPLHF.

The CDR3 sequence: CASSLVGGYTF. The CDR3 DNA sequence: TGTGCCAGCAGCTTAGTTGGGGGCTACACCTTC. This chain connects TRBV7-2 to TRBJ1-2; D remains ambiguous. This CDR3 comprises 11 residues. The V gene lost 1 base and the J gene lost 8 bases, with 5 bases spanning the gap. Germline V lookup: CDR1 SGHTA, CDR2 FQGNSA.

V gene TRBV6-5 combines with J gene TRBJ2-1; TRBD2 aligns across 9 bases. Germline values: CDR1 MNHEY, CDR2 SVGAGI. Trimming removed 8 bases from V and 4 bases from J; junction bases left unmatched: 9. This CDR3 contains 15 residues. The CDR3 coding sequence is TGTGCCAGCGGGGGTAGCGGGAGAACTTACAATGAGCAGTTCTTC. Translation: CASGGSGRTYNEQFF.

This rearrangement joins TRBV29-1 to TRBJ2-7; a weak D match, TRBD1 (6 bases). The V gene's germline CDR1 is SQVTM and CDR2 ANQGSEA. The CDR3 has 12 amino acids. Trimming removed 4 bases at V and 1 base at J, with 8 bases between. Here the CDR3 DNA reads TGCAGCGTTGTAGGACAGTCCTACGAGCAGTACTTC. It specifies CSVVGQSYEQYF.

The CDR3 sequence: CASSEGSSSQPQHF. In nucleotides, the CDR3 is TGTGCCAGCAGTGAAGGGAGTTCGAGTCAGCCCCAGCATTTT. This rearrangement joins TRBV2 to TRBJ1-5; D not certain. Germline V gene lookup returns CDR1 SNHLY and CDR2 FYNNEI. V dropped 1 base and J dropped 6 bases, with 10 bases sitting between them. This CDR3 contains 14 residues.

This sequence joins TRBV3-1 (or the pseudogene TRBV3-2) and TRBJ2-1; 8 positions agree with TRBD2. The trim removed 3 bases at V and 9 bases at J, leaving 7 bases unmatched. The CDR3 sequence is 14 residues long. Germline loops: CDR1 LGHDT, CDR2 YNNKEL (reference sequence). The CDR3 loop reads CASSHPGGSGEQFF. The CDR3 coding sequence is TGTGCCAGCAGCCATCCGGGGGGGTCGGGTGAGCAGTTCTTC.

J is TRBJ1-2 and V is TRBV28; TRBD1 is a possible D gene (5 bases). CDR3 length: 16 residues. Per germline, CDR1 MDHEN and CDR2 SYDVKM. V was clipped by 5 bases and J by 2 bases, with 18 bases between them. CDR3 sequence reads: CASSLTWGAGNYGYTF. The CDR3, as DNA: TGTGCCAGCAGTCTCACCTGGGGCGCCGGAAACTATGGCTACACCTTC.

The J gene is TRBJ2-7, the V gene TRBV5-1; TRBD2 matches at 8 bases. Trimming at V came to 2 bases and at J to 2 bases, leaving 3 bases not matched to a gene. Germline CDR1 reads SGHRS; CDR2 reads YFSETQ. The CDR3 extends over 14 amino acids. The CDR3, as DNA: TGCGCCAGCAGCTTAGCGGGGGTCACCTACGAGCAGTACTTC. Translating it yields CASSLAGVTYEQYF.

The chain carries TRBV6-6 and TRBJ2-7; 8 nucleotides line up with TRBD1. CDR1 and CDR2 (germline): MNHNY, SVGAGI (reference sequence). The CDR3 has 16 residues. Trimming at V came to 0 bases and at J to 0 bases, leaving 4 bases not matched to a gene. The CDR3 region is CASSYSNTGGSYEQYF. The DNA for the CDR3 is TGTGCCAGCAGTTACTCGAACACAGGGGGCTCCTACGAGCAGTACTTC.

This rearrangement joins TRBV4-3 to TRBJ2-2; D is unresolved. This CDR3 is 15 amino acids long. The V end was cut by 1 base, the J end by 6 bases, with 12 bases between. Germline V gene data show CDR1 as LGHNA and CDR2 as YSLEER. CDR3 amino acids: CASSQADLSSGELFF. DNA for the CDR3: TGCGCCAGCAGCCAAGCCGACCTCTCGTCCGGGGAGCTGTTTTTT.

The chain has TRBV18 and TRBJ2-1; 9 bases line up with TRBD1. Germline V gives CDR1 KGHSH, CDR2 LQKENI. The junction had 10 bases not matched to a gene; V was cut back by 8 bases and J by 8 bases. The CDR3 runs to 14 residues. This CDR3 reads CASTRTGAGDEQFF. In nucleotides, the CDR3 is TGTGCCAGCACACGGACAGGGGCGGGGGATGAGCAGTTCTTC.

The chain carries TRBV10-1 and TRBJ1-1; TRBD1 might be the D (5 bases). The CDR3 contains 13 residues. V lost 6 bases and J 1 base, leaving 9 bases between the germline ends. The germline gives CDR1 WNHNN, CDR2 SYGVQD (reference sequence). The CDR3 sequence: CASSRQTNTEAFF. CDR3 nucleotide sequence: TGCGCCAGCAGCAGACAGACGAACACTGAAGCTTTCTTT.

This rearrangement joins TRBV9 to TRBJ1-1, with 8 bases fitting TRBD1. Trimming removed 3 bases from V and 0 bases from J; junction bases left unmatched: 1. From germline, CDR1 is SGDLS and CDR2 YYNGEE. The CDR3 is 14 amino acids. As DNA, the CDR3 is TGTGCCAGCAGCGGACAGGGGTTGAACACTGAAGCTTTCTTT. Amino acids: CASSGQGLNTEAFF.

The chain recombines TRBV4-3 with TRBJ1-5; TRBD1 is a possible D gene (5 bases). The germline V gene has CDR1 LGHNA and CDR2 YSLEER. Trimming took off 4 bases at V and 6 bases at J, with 13 bases between the two ends. This CDR3 region has 14 residues. This CDR3 is CASSLFRVGQPQHF. CDR3 in DNA: TGCGCCAGCAGCCTTTTCAGGGTGGGTCAGCCCCAGCATTTT.